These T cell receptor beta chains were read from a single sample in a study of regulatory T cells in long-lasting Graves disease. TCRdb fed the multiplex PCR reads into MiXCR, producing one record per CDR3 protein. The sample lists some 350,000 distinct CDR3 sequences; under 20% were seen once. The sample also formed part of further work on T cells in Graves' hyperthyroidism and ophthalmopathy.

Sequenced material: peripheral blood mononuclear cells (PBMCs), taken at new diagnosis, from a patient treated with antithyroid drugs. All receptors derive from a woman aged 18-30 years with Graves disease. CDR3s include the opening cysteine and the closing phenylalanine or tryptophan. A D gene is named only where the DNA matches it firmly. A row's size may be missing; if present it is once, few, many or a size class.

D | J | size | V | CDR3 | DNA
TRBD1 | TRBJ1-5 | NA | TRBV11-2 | CASSSGQGIGSNQPQHF | TGTGCCAGCAGCTCGGGACAGGGCATCGGTAGCAATCAGCCCCAGCATTTT
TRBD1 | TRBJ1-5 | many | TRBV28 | CASSIFTLDRGLNQPQHF | TGTGCCAGCAGTATATTTACCCTGGACAGGGGCCTAAATCAGCCCCAGCATTTT
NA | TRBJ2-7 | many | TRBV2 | CASSEAREQYF | TGTGCCAGCAGTGAAGCGAGAGAGCAGTACTTC
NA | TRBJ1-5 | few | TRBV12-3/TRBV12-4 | CASSRLGGNQPQHF | TGTGCCAGCAGTCGTCTCGGGGGCAATCAGCCCCAGCATTTT
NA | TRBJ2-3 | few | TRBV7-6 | CASSLAPGTPSLTDTQYF | TGTGCCAGCAGCTTAGCGCCCGGGACTCCCAGCTTAACAGATACGCAGTATTTT
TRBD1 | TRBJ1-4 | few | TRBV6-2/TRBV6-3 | CASGSGTGREKLFF | TGTGCCAGCGGATCCGGGACAGGGAGGGAAAAACTGTTTTTT
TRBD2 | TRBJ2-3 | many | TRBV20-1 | CSASLVSSGRPSTDTQYF | TGCAGTGCTAGTTTAGTGTCTAGCGGGAGGCCCAGCACAGATACGCAGTATTTT
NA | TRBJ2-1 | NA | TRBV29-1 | CSVDPGGYNEQFF | TGCAGCGTTGATCCTGGGGGCTACAATGAGCAGTTCTTC
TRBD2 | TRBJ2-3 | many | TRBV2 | CASSGLGLAGGPTDTQYF | TGTGCCAGCAGTGGTTTAGGGCTAGCGGGAGGGCCCACAGATACGCAGTATTTT
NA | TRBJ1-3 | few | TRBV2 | CASSDPDRPPGNTIYF | TGTGCCAGCAGTGACCCCGACAGGCCCCCGGGAAACACCATATATTTT
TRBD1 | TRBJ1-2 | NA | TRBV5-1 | CASNRGGGRSSYGYTF | TGCGCCAGCAACCGGGGAGGGGGCCGTTCGAGCTATGGCTACACCTTC
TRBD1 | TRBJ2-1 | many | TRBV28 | CASSHRLGQGPRISYNEQFF | TGTGCCAGCAGCCACCGTTTAGGACAGGGGCCTAGAATATCCTACAATGAGCAGTTCTTC
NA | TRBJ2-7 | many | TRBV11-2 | CASSSNRGGHEQYF | TGTGCCAGCAGCTCCAACAGGGGGGGCCACGAGCAGTACTTC
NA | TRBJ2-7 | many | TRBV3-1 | CASSQDWTYEQYF | TGTGCCAGCAGCCAAGATTGGACCTACGAGCAGTACTTC
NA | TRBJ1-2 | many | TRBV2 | CASSSTPVSPYYGYTF | TGTGCCAGCAGTTCAACCCCCGTGAGTCCCTACTATGGCTACACCTTC
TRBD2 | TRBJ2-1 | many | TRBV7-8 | CASSLAIWTSGGNEQFF | TGTGCCAGCAGCTTAGCTATCTGGACTAGCGGGGGGAATGAGCAGTTCTTC
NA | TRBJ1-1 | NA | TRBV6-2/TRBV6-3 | CASTEVGSAAFF | TGTGCCAGCACGGAGGTTGGGTCGGCAGCTTTCTTT
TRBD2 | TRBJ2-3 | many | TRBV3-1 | CASRLAGADTQYF | TGTGCCAGCAGACTAGCGGGAGCAGATACGCAGTATTTT
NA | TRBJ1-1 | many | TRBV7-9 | CASRKRGGSTEAFF | TGTGCCAGCAGAAAGAGGGGGGGTAGCACTGAAGCTTTCTTT
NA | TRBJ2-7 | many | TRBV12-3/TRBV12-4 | CASSLSDTDHEQYF | TGTGCCAGCAGTTTATCGGACACTGACCACGAGCAGTACTTC
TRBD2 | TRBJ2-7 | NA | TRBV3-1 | CASSQVGRAGEQYF | TGTGCCAGCAGCCAAGTCGGGAGGGCTGGCGAGCAGTACTTC
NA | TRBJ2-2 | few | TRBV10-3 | CAISPLEGTNTGELFF | TGTGCCATCAGTCCTTTGGAGGGGACGAACACCGGGGAGCTGTTTTTT
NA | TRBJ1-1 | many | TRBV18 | CASSAGPKTEAFF | TGTGCCAGCTCAGCAGGCCCGAAGACTGAAGCTTTCTTT
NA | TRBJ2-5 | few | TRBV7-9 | CASSFGARSDGETQYF | TGTGCCAGCAGCTTCGGGGCACGATCGGACGGAGAGACCCAGTACTTC
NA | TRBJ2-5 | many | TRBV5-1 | CASTRLGGSGLTQYF | TGCGCCAGCACTCGGCTTGGAGGATCAGGTTTGACCCAGTACTTC
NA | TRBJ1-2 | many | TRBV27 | CASSSLPVDTADGYTF | TGTGCCAGCAGTTCGTTGCCGGTAGATACGGCGGATGGCTACACCTTC
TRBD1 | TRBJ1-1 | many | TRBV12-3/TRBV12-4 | CASSFNRGRMEAFF | TGTGCCAGCAGTTTTAACAGGGGGCGTATGGAAGCTTTCTTT
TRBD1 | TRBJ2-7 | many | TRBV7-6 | CASSEDDRGYSYEQYF | TGTGCCAGCAGCGAAGACGACAGGGGCTACTCCTACGAGCAGTACTTC
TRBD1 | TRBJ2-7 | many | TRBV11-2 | CASSPDRGSYEQYF | TGTGCCAGCAGCCCAGACAGGGGCTCCTACGAGCAGTACTTC
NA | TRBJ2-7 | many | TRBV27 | CASTTSRARLTEQYF | TGTGCCAGCACCACTTCCAGGGCTCGGCTAACCGAGCAGTACTTC
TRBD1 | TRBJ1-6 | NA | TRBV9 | CASNRQGHRNSPLHF | TGTGCCAGCAACCGACAGGGCCACCGGAATTCACCCCTCCACTTT
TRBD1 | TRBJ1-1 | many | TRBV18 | CASSPTGTGGTEAFF | TGTGCCAGCTCACCAACCGGGACAGGGGGCACTGAAGCTTTCTTT
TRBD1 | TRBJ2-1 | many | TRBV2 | CASSVESGGSYNEQFF | TGTGCCAGCAGTGTTGAGTCAGGGGGCTCCTACAATGAGCAGTTCTTC
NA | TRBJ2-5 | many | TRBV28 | CASSSPGNQETQYF | TGTGCCAGCAGTTCGCCCGGGAACCAAGAGACCCAGTACTTC
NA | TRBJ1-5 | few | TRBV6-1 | CATCSEPYSNQPQHF | TGTGCCACCTGTAGCGAACCCTATAGCAATCAGCCCCAGCATTTT
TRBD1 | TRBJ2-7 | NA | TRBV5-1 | CASRPGTGPYSYEQYF | TGCGCCAGCAGACCCGGGACAGGTCCCTACTCCTACGAGCAGTACTTC
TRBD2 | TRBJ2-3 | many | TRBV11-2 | CASSFSLAGTTDTQYF | TGTGCCAGCAGCTTTTCGCTAGCGGGGACCACAGATACGCAGTATTTT
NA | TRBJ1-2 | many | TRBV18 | CASSPPRAAYGYTF | TGTGCCAGCTCACCACCGCGGGCGGCCTATGGCTACACCTTC
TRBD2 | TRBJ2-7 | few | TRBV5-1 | CASSPYRGVGDYEQYF | TGCGCCAGCAGCCCCTACCGGGGGGTGGGGGACTACGAGCAGTACTTC
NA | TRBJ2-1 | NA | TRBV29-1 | CSDKTRGANEQFF | TGCAGCGACAAGACCAGGGGGGCCAATGAGCAGTTCTTC
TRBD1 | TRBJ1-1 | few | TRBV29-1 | CSVEDSGNRGYTEAFF | TGCAGCGTTGAAGATAGCGGGAACAGGGGTTACACTGAAGCTTTCTTT
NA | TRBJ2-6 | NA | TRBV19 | CASSMEIMSGANVLTF | TGTGCCAGTAGTATGGAGATCATGTCTGGGGCCAACGTCCTGACTTTC
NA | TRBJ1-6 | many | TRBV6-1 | CASSERSSPLHF | TGTGCCAGCAGTGAACGGAGTTCACCCCTCCACTTT
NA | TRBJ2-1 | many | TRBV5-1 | CASKEDWLYNEQFF | TGCGCCAGCAAGGAGGACTGGCTCTACAATGAGCAGTTCTTC